One sample yielded the 9 T cell receptor beta chains listed below, sequenced in a study of identifying expanded T cells in peripheral blood. This table comes from immunoSEQ multiplex PCR, and its TCRdb copy is limited to in-frame clones, with some not included. The sample consists of 100,000 to 150,000 clones, about 80% of them appearing once. Sequenced: blood. These receptor sequences come from a person aged 18-69 years in good health.

The CDR3 spells CASSLAPTSYNSPLHF. The CDR3 region has the DNA TGTGCCAGCAGCTTGGCCCCGACATCCTATAATTCACCCCTCCACTTT. The chain joins TRBV5-6 to TRBJ1-6; the D is unclear. The CDR3 sequence is 16 residues long. CDR1 and CDR2 from the germline V gene are SGHDT and YYEEEE. The ends were cut back, 0 bases at V and 1 base at J, with 8 bases in the middle.

This sequence joins TRBV30 and TRBJ1-3; TRBD1 matches 9 bases. J was trimmed by 7 bases and V by 3 bases; bases with no gene match: 7. This CDR3 has 14 residues. The germline V gene encodes CDR1 GTSNPN and CDR2 SVGIG (reference sequence). The CDR3 sequence: CAWRAQGASNTIYF. DNA for the CDR3: TGTGCCTGGAGGGCACAGGGGGCTAGTAACACCATATATTTT.

The rearrangement uses TRBV21-1 and TRBJ2-5; TRBD1, the table's D call, lacks a check against the DNA. TRBV21-1 is flagged as a pseudogene. The CDR3 length is 14 residues. The CDR3 is CASSKSQGEETQYF. CDR3 coding DNA: TGTGCCAGCAGCAAAAGCCAAGGGGAAGAGACCCAGTACTTC.

This sequence joins TRBV18 and TRBJ2-7; possibly TRBD1 for D (6 bases). With 6 bases removed from V and 2 bases from J, the gap between germline ends came to 11 bases. The germline CDR1 and CDR2 sequences are KGHSH and LQKENI. The CDR3 totals 13 residues. CDR3 nucleotides: TGTGCCAGCTCCGGACGGACAGCCTACGAGCAGTACTTC. It encodes CASSGRTAYEQYF.

This sequence joins TRBV6-5 and TRBJ1-3; D remains ambiguous. Germline lookup yields CDR1 MNHEY and CDR2 SVGAGI. CDR3 length equals 14 residues. Deletions cut 6 bases from V and 2 bases from J, with 11 bases between. The CDR3 is CASSPQGTGNTIYF. CDR3 nucleotides: TGTGCCAGCAGCCCTCAAGGAACTGGAAACACCATATATTTT.

The V and J genes are TRBV30 and TRBJ1-5; D unresolved. V gave up 4 bases and J gave up 7 bases, with 14 bases separating them. Germline-derived CDR1 and CDR2 are GTSNPN and SVGIG (reference sequence). The CDR3 is made up of 13 amino acids. CDR3 protein: CAWNTDKTQPQHF. The CDR3, as DNA: TGTGCCTGGAATACCGATAAAACCCAGCCCCAGCATTTT.

This clone showed up just once. The chain has TRBV5-8 and TRBJ1-5; D might be TRBD1 (6 bases). This CDR3 region has 16 residues. The V end lost 4 bases, the J end lost 3 bases, and 17 bases lay between the germline ends. Germline CDR1 and CDR2: SGHTS and YDEGEE. CDR3 sequence reads: CASSDYGGADNQPQHF. DNA for the CDR3: TGTGCCAGCAGCGACTATGGGGGGGCGGACAATCAGCCCCAGCATTTT.

V usage is TRBV7-2 and J usage is TRBJ2-5; D is perhaps TRBD2 (5 bases). The CDR3 runs 14 residues. Germline loops: CDR1 SGHTA, CDR2 FQGNSA. The V and J ends lost 5 bases and 4 bases respectively, with 14 bases between them. The CDR3 is CASSPGVARETQYF. CDR3 sequence (DNA): TGTGCCAGCAGCCCCGGGGTAGCGAGAGAGACCCAGTACTTC.

The chain has TRBV29-1 and TRBJ2-2, with 8 bases aligning to TRBD1. Germline CDR1 is SQVTM and CDR2 is ANQGSEA. CDR3 length: 14 amino acids. The V gene end was trimmed by 5 bases and the J gene end by 3 bases; junction bases not matched to a gene: 5. The CDR3 DNA reads TGCAGCGTTCGGACAGGGTTCGACACCGGGGAGCTGTTTTTT. This codes for CSVRTGFDTGELFF.